This TCR beta chain was sequenced in a study of cytomegalovirus exposure and HLA in healthy donors. This clone has only a few counts. The PCR used 60 Vbeta and 13 Jbeta primers. TCRdb's copy holds only in-frame clones and misses some; the assay was immunoSEQ multiplex PCR. The sample has approximately 190,000 clones; approximately 80% are singletons. V was clipped by 4 bases and J by 1 base, with 10 bases between them. Germline V gene data show CDR1 as GTSNPN and CDR2 as SVGIG (reference sequence). The CDR3 is made up of 13 amino acids. The rearrangement joins TRBV30 to TRBJ1-1; D remains unclear. The sequence was collected from a young woman in good health and CMV-seropositive. What was sequenced was PBMCs. This CDR3 is CAWTLQRNTEAFF. CDR3 nucleotides: TGTGCCTGGACGCTACAGAGGAACACTGAAGCTTTCTTT.